A single T cell receptor (beta chain) is shown here with its context. Its target is not known. Generated by immunoSEQ multiplex PCR, the TCRdb table keeps only in-frame clones and is missing some. The profile covers about 1,400 clones, with about 81% appearing a single time and around a quarter taken by the ten largest. This entry belongs to a study of stem cell transplantation in POMP-related autoinflammatory disease. Background on the study: Impaired MHC class I-dependent CD8+ differentiation was hypothesized from defective thymoproteasomes.

Whole-study findings and limits: Fewer unique TRB V-J gene pairings were identified in patients with PRAID. In patients with PRAID, every analyzed T-cell subset tended to show lower diversity and higher clonality.

The CDR3 is made up of 16 amino acids. After removal of 0 bases from V and 6 bases from J, the junction contained 4 bases not matched to a gene. Germline-derived CDR1 and CDR2 are SGHTA and FQGNSA. Sequenced input: Tregs from PBMCs. V gene TRBV7-2 combines with J gene TRBJ2-1, with 11 bases that match TRBD2. The clonotype was recovered from a human donor in good health. As DNA, the CDR3 is TGTGCCAGCAGCTTAGCTGGACTAGCGGGTTCCAATGAGCAGTTCTTC. Its translation is CASSLAGLAGSNEQFF.